These 28 T cell receptor beta chains were sequenced from one sample in a study of cytomegalovirus exposure and HLA in healthy donors. The PCR contained 60 Vbeta and 13 Jbeta primers. TCRdb keeps only in-frame clones here, not all; method: immunoSEQ multiplex PCR. The sample consists of 120,000 or so clones, 8.5% to 9% of them appearing once. Sequencing input: PBMCs. All receptors derive from a woman aged 40 to 50 in good health and CMV-seropositive.

The chain combines TRBV20-1 with TRBJ2-3; no reliable D call. CDR3 length: 11 amino acids. Germline CDR1 DFQATT, CDR2 SNEGSKA (reference sequence). Trimming pared 5 bases from V and 1 base from J, leaving 4 bases between. In DNA form, the CDR3 reads TGCAGTGCTCTAGGCACAGATACGCAGTATTTT. Amino acid sequence: CSALGTDTQYF.

The J gene is TRBJ2-7, the V gene TRBV9, with D maybe TRBD2 (5 bases). Per germline, CDR1 SGDLS and CDR2 YYNGEE. This CDR3 has 14 residues. The ends were cut back, 0 bases at V and 1 base at J, with 8 bases in the middle. The CDR3 reads CASSVGGISYEQYF. CDR3 sequence (DNA): TGTGCCAGCAGCGTAGGAGGGATTTCCTACGAGCAGTACTTC.

As for this clone: Sequence at one end of the junction differs from germline and may be a read error. The V call is TRBV6-5, the J call TRBJ1-2; a weak D match, TRBD1 (5 bases). Germline V gene sequence: CDR1 MNHEY, CDR2 SVGAGI. The CDR3 sequence is 15 residues long. Written as DNA, the CDR3 is TGTGCCAGCAGTATTCAGAAAGGGGTCATCAATGGCTACAAATTC. This gives the protein CASSIQKGVINGYKF.

This clone was picked up a small number of times. The chain joins TRBV11-3 to TRBJ2-1, with a tentative D call TRBD2 (6 bases). Trimming stripped 2 bases from V and 2 bases from J, with 10 bases between. Germline lookup yields CDR1 SGHNT and CDR2 YENEEA. This CDR3 contains 15 residues. CDR3 loop: CASSLFSGPYNEQFF. The CDR3 region has the DNA TGTGCCAGCAGCTTATTTAGCGGTCCCTACAATGAGCAGTTCTTC.

The chain has TRBV6-6 and TRBJ1-1, with 7 bases matching TRBD1. This CDR3 has 14 residues. Trimming took 5 bases from V and 0 from J; bases not matched to a gene: 3. Germline V gene lookup returns CDR1 MNHNY and CDR2 SVGAGI (reference sequence). CDR3 sequence reads: CASSHGTVNTEAFF. CDR3 DNA: TGTGCCAGCAGTCACGGGACAGTGAACACTGAAGCTTTCTTT.

V gene TRBV7-3 combines with J gene TRBJ2-1; TRBD2 agrees at 12 bases. CDR1 and CDR2 from the germline V gene are SGHTA and FQGTGA. The CDR3 is 16 amino acids. J lost 6 bases, V lost 5 bases, and 8 bases had no gene match. CDR3 protein: CASSPRTSGVGNEQFF. For the CDR3, the DNA is TGTGCCAGCAGCCCTCGGACTAGCGGGGTCGGCAATGAGCAGTTCTTC.

V gene TRBV30 combines with J gene TRBJ1-1; 9 bases agree with TRBD1. The CDR3 covers 15 residues. Per the germline V gene, CDR1 is GTSNPN and CDR2 is SVGIG (reference sequence). V was clipped by 4 bases and J by 4 bases; unmatched bases: 10. This chain's CDR3 is CAWNQDRGRGTEAFF. Written as DNA, the CDR3 is TGTGCCTGGAACCAGGACAGGGGTAGGGGCACTGAAGCTTTCTTT.

A few counts support this clone. V usage is TRBV30 and J usage is TRBJ2-7; 12 nucleotides match TRBD2. Losses at the gene ends were 1 base for V and 0 bases for J; bases not matched to a gene: 4. There are 16 residues in the CDR3. In germline, CDR1 is GTSNPN, CDR2 SVGIG (reference sequence). This CDR3 is CAWSGLAGADSYEQYF. As DNA, the CDR3 is TGTGCCTGGAGTGGACTAGCGGGGGCCGACTCCTACGAGCAGTACTTC.

This clone turned up a few times. The chain couples TRBV11-2 to TRBJ1-4; no firm D call. The V end was cut by 3 bases, the J end by 4 bases, with 9 bases between. The germline CDR1 and CDR2 sequences are SGHAT and FQNNGV. CDR3 length: 14 residues. In DNA form, the CDR3 reads TGTGCCAGCAGCTTCTGGGCCGATAATGAAAAACTGTTTTTT. Its protein product is CASSFWADNEKLFF.

This clone was recorded a few times. The chain has TRBV5-6 and TRBJ2-7, with a tentative D call TRBD1 (6 bases). Germline CDR1 SGHDT, CDR2 YYEEEE. With 3 bases removed from V and 3 bases from J, the gap between germline ends came to 10 bases. This CDR3 spans 13 amino acids. The CDR3 nucleotides are TGTGCCAGCAGCTGGGACATACTCTACGAGCAGTACTTC. Its protein is CASSWDILYEQYF. Complete variable domain (other parts from reference TRBV5-6 and TRBJ2-7): DAGVTQSPTHLIKTRGQQVTLRCSPKSGHDTVSWYQQALGQGPQFIFQYYEEEERQRGNFPDRFSGHQFPNYSSELNVNALLLGDSALYLCASSWDILYEQYFGPGTRLTVT.

This clone was counted only a few times. This chain links TRBV4-1 with TRBJ1-1; D perhaps matches TRBD1 (5 bases). The V gene's germline CDR1 is MGHRA and CDR2 YSYEKL. Trimming took off 2 bases at V and 1 base at J, with 17 bases between the two ends. CDR3 length: 17 residues. The CDR3 region is CASSQPPSKTANTEAFF. CDR3 nucleotides: TGCGCCAGCAGCCAACCACCCTCTAAGACAGCGAACACTGAAGCTTTCTTT.

This chain connects TRBV18 to TRBJ1-1; weak D call: TRBD1 (5 bases). Per germline, CDR1 KGHSH and CDR2 LQKENI. The CDR3 is 17 amino acids. V was trimmed by 3 bases and J by 5 bases, leaving 22 bases between them. The CDR3 here is CASSPRVMTVGGTEAFF. The CDR3, as DNA: TGTGCCAGCTCACCGCGTGTTATGACTGTTGGGGGGACTGAAGCTTTCTTT. The full variable domain, with the rest looked up from reference TRBV18 and TRBJ1-1, is NAGVMQNPRHLVRRRGQEARLRCSPMKGHSHVYWYRQLPEEGLKFMVYLQKENIIDESGMPKERFSAEFPKEGPSILRIQQVVRGDSAAYFCASSPRVMTVGGTEAFFGQGTRLTVV.

Written as DNA, the CDR3 is TGTGCCAGCAGTAAGCGGGAGACCCAGTACTTC. Residues: CASSKRETQYF. This rearrangement joins TRBV6-5 to TRBJ2-5; D may be TRBD2 (5 bases). This CDR3 region has 11 residues. Trimming took 5 bases from V and 5 from J, leaving 6 bases between them. Germline CDR1 reads MNHEY; CDR2 reads SVGAGI.

This clone has more than one count but fewer than ten. The chain uses TRBV30 and TRBJ2-7; tentative D call: TRBD1 (6 bases). In germline, CDR1 is GTSNPN, CDR2 SVGIG (reference sequence). The CDR3 totals 14 residues. Deletions cut 5 bases from V and 1 base from J, with 15 bases between. CDR3 sequence (DNA): TGTGCCTGGGCCGGTGGGGGCTCTTCCTACGAGCAGTACTTC. Translating gives CAWAGGGSSYEQYF.

The chain couples TRBV9 to TRBJ1-1; D perhaps matches TRBD1 (6 bases). V gave up 2 bases and J gave up 3 bases, with 11 bases separating them. The germline CDR1 and CDR2 sequences are SGDLS and YYNGEE. This CDR3 has 14 residues. The CDR3 loop is CASSVPGEYTEAFF. CDR3 DNA sequence: TGTGCCAGCAGCGTCCCAGGGGAGTACACTGAAGCTTTCTTT.

This clone has more than one count but fewer than ten. The genes are TRBV6-5 and TRBJ2-1; D is unclear. This CDR3 is 15 amino acids long. CDR1 and CDR2 from the germline V gene are MNHEY and SVGAGI. Trimming stripped 5 bases from V and 0 bases from J, with 11 bases between. The chain's CDR3 is CASSTTTFSYNEQFF. CDR3 bases: TGTGCCAGCAGTACTACAACTTTCTCCTACAATGAGCAGTTCTTC.

This clone was detected only a few times. The rearrangement joins TRBV5-1 to TRBJ2-1; the match to TRBD1 covers 8 bases. The CDR3 contains 15 residues. Germline loops: CDR1 SGHRS, CDR2 YFSETQ. With V trimmed by 2 bases and J by 9 bases, 10 bases remained unmatched. This CDR3 is CASSLIRTGSGEQFF. DNA for the CDR3: TGCGCCAGCAGCTTAATTCGGACAGGGAGCGGTGAGCAGTTCTTC.

To note about this clone: One junction end does not reproduce the germline sequence, and a read error may be involved. This chain links TRBV18 with TRBJ1-1; D remains ambiguous. The CDR3 length is 13 residues. From germline, CDR1 is KGHSH and CDR2 LQKENI. DNA of the CDR3: TGTGCCACCCTCAACACCCTGAACGCTGAAGCTTTCTTT. The encoded protein is CATLNTLNAEAFF. Full variable domain (rest looked up from reference TRBV18 and TRBJ1-1): NAGVMQNPRHLVRRRGQEARLRCSPMKGHSHVYWYRQLPEEGLKFMVYLQKENIIDESGMPKERFSAEFPKEGPSILRIQQVVRGDSAAYFCATLNTLNAEAFFGQGTRLTVV.

V is TRBV6-5 and J is TRBJ2-1; a weak D match, TRBD1 (6 bases). CDR3 length equals 14 residues. The ends were cut back, 6 bases at V and 8 bases at J, with 17 bases in the middle. Germline V gene data show CDR1 as MNHEY and CDR2 as SVGAGI. Here the CDR3 DNA reads TGTGCCAGCAGCAGAGCGAGACAGGCCCATGAGCAGTTCTTC. Translating gives CASSRARQAHEQFF.

Only a few counts were recorded for this clone. The chain employs TRBV10-1 and TRBJ2-1; maybe TRBD1 (5 bases). This CDR3 spans 14 amino acids. Trimming removed 0 bases from V and 9 bases from J, with 12 bases in between. CDR1 and CDR2 from the germline V gene are WNHNN and SYGVQD (reference sequence). The chain's CDR3 is CASSESKGDGEQFF. CDR3 nucleotides: TGCGCCAGCAGTGAGTCGAAAGGGGATGGTGAGCAGTTCTTC.

This clone showed up just a few times. This chain connects TRBV7-2 to TRBJ1-1, with a possible D match to TRBD1 (5 bases). V shed 2 bases and J shed 1 base, with 11 bases lying between them. Germline V CDR1 and CDR2: SGHTA, FQGNSA. CDR3 length equals 15 residues. The CDR3 is CASSLKGATNTEAFF. The CDR3 coding sequence is TGTGCCAGCAGCTTAAAAGGGGCTACGAACACTGAAGCTTTCTTT.

The rearrangement joins TRBV9 to TRBJ2-7; possibly TRBD2 for D (5 bases). Germline V gives CDR1 SGDLS, CDR2 YYNGEE. This CDR3 spans 14 amino acids. V lost 0 bases, J lost 7 bases, and 14 bases lay in between. CDR3 bases: TGTGCCAGCAGCGTAGACTACCTACGAGGGGAGCAGTACTTC. Amino acid sequence: CASSVDYLRGEQYF.

There are a few counts of this clone. The rearrangement links TRBV11-2 to TRBJ1-1; 10 nucleotides match TRBD1. The CDR3 consists of 15 residues. The V segment lost 5 bases and the J segment 3 bases; nucleotides outside the gene matches: 6. Looked up from germline, CDR1 is SGHAT and CDR2 is FQNNGV. The CDR3: CASSIGGTGDTEAFF. DNA of the CDR3: TGTGCCAGCAGCATTGGCGGGACAGGGGACACTGAAGCTTTCTTT.

The chain couples TRBV7-2 to TRBJ2-7, with D possibly being TRBD2 (7 bases). Germline values: CDR1 SGHTA, CDR2 FQGNSA. Trimming left V 5 bases short and J 3 bases short, with 14 bases between. The length of the CDR3 is 14 residues. CDR3 in DNA: TGTGCCAGCAGCCCATCGCGGGGGCACTACGAGCAGTACTTC. This codes for CASSPSRGHYEQYF.

V usage is TRBV28 and J usage is TRBJ1-1, with a tentative D call TRBD1 (5 bases). The germline CDR1 and CDR2 sequences are MDHEN and SYDVKM. CDR3 length: 18 amino acids. V lost 4 bases and J lost 6, with 27 bases in between. The CDR3 nucleotides read TGTGCCAGCAGTTCTCTCCAGGGACTCTACGGTTCCATGCCTGAAGCTTTCTTT. Translating it yields CASSSLQGLYGSMPEAFF.

This clone was seen more than once but under ten times. The chain recombines TRBV10-1 with TRBJ1-1, with 8 bases lining up with TRBD1. The CDR3 covers 14 residues. Per the germline V gene, CDR1 is WNHNN and CDR2 is SYGVQD (reference sequence). V gave up 6 bases and J gave up 1 base; unmatched junction bases: 4. As DNA, the CDR3 is TGCGCCAGCAGAGCGACAGGGGAGAACACTGAAGCTTTCTTT. Amino acid sequence: CASRATGENTEAFF.

In this sample, this clone turned up a few times. This chain uses TRBV28 with TRBJ1-2, with 7 bases fitting TRBD1. V dropped 5 bases and J dropped 4; count of bases not matched to a gene: 7. Per the germline V gene, CDR1 is MDHEN and CDR2 is SYDVKM. The CDR3 loop spans 14 amino acids. The CDR3 loop reads CASSPGTDVYGYTF. For the CDR3, the DNA is TGTGCCAGCAGTCCGGGGACAGACGTCTATGGCTACACCTTC.

This clone was found a few times. The gene calls are TRBV5-1 and TRBJ2-5, with a weak D call TRBD2 (6 bases). The end of the DNA fits TRBJ2-7 better, so the J call may be wrong. The CDR3 is made up of 14 amino acids. CDR1 is SGHRS, CDR2 YFSETQ, per germline. CDR3 sequence reads: CASSLGGDSYEQYF. The CDR3 coding sequence is TGCGCCAGCAGCTTGGGGGGGGATTCCTACGAGCAGTACTTC.